Listed here are 18 T cell receptor beta chains from one sample, sequenced in a study of blood T cells in healthy people across ages. The use of a sample-barcoded 5' primer and a J-beta primer mix characterized a second PCR of roughly 7 to 11 cycles. TCRdb passed the 5' RACE reads through MiXCR, listing each CDR3 protein once. The table lists about 1.1 million distinct CDR3 sequences, approximately 38% of them singletons. Sequenced: blood. The receptors originated from a man aged 18 to 29 in good health.

This clonotype was found a few times. The chain combines TRBV14 with TRBJ1-1; D gene uncertain. Germline loops: CDR1 SGHDN, CDR2 FVKESK. This CDR3 region has 11 residues. Trimming took 3 bases from V and 3 from J, leaving 2 bases between them. In DNA form, the CDR3 reads TGTGCCAGCAGCCACTACACTGAAGCTTTCTTT. It yields the protein CASSHYTEAFF.

There are a few counts of this clonotype. The rearrangement uses TRBV3-1 and TRBJ1-2; the D gene is possibly TRBD1 (5 bases). Germline V gene data show CDR1 as LGHDT and CDR2 as YNNKEL (reference sequence). CDR3 length: 14 amino acids. Trimming cost V 2 bases and J 0 bases, with 7 bases left between them. The CDR3 region is CASSQRGSNYGYTF. The CDR3 DNA follows: TGTGCCAGCAGCCAAAGGGGTTCTAACTATGGCTACACCTTC.

Points on this clonotype: A much larger clone lies a single base off, so this may be a read error. The V gene is TRBV12-3 or TRBV12-4, the J gene TRBJ2-1; D tentatively reads TRBD1 or TRBD2 (6 bases each). The CDR3 contains 11 residues. V lost 5 bases and J 12 bases, leaving 11 bases between the germline ends. CDR3 residues: CASSPKGGQFF. The CDR3 DNA is TGTGCCAGCAGTCCCAAGGGGGGGCAGTTCTTC.

This clonotype was counted only a few times. The chain has TRBV4-2 and TRBJ2-7; D not certain. CDR3 length: 12 amino acids. The V gene lost 1 base and the J gene lost 7 bases, with 8 bases spanning the gap. CDR1 is LGHNA, CDR2 YNFKEQ, per germline. In DNA form, the CDR3 reads TGTGCCAGCAGCCAAGGGTTGACAGAGCAGTACTTC. This translates into CASSQGLTEQYF.

Here the CDR3 DNA reads TGTGCCAGCAGCTTAGATTGGGCAGATACGCAGTATTTT. This codes for CASSLDWADTQYF. The chain recombines TRBV7-2 with TRBJ2-3; D is unclear. This CDR3 is 13 amino acids long. The V gene's germline CDR1 is SGHTA and CDR2 FQGNSA. The V gene lost 1 base and the J gene lost 4 bases, with 6 bases spanning the gap.

The J gene is TRBJ1-1, the V gene TRBV12-3 or TRBV12-4; possibly TRBD1 for D (6 bases). V gave up 7 bases and J gave up 3 bases, with 15 bases separating them. The CDR3 runs to 14 residues. CDR3 DNA sequence: TGTGCCAGCATAACGAACAGGGTAGACACTGAAGCTTTCTTT. As protein: CASITNRVDTEAFF.

This chain uses TRBV4-2 with TRBJ1-1; no definite D call. Germline V CDR1 and CDR2: LGHNA, YNFKEQ. This CDR3 contains 14 residues. With 3 bases removed from V and 3 bases from J, the gap between germline ends came to 11 bases. The DNA for the CDR3 is TGTGCCAGCAGCCAGCGGCGGGTAGACACTGAAGCTTTCTTT. It specifies CASSQRRVDTEAFF.

The rearrangement joins TRBV3-1 to TRBJ1-1, with D maybe TRBD1 (5 bases). Germline V lookup: CDR1 LGHDT, CDR2 YNNKEL (reference sequence). The CDR3 sequence is 13 residues long. Trimming stripped 4 bases from V and 6 bases from J, with 12 bases between. The CDR3 coding sequence is TGTGCCAGCAGCCTGGCGGGGGAGGCTGAAGCTTTCTTT. This sequence encodes CASSLAGEAEAFF.

The rearrangement uses TRBV4-3 and TRBJ2-5, with a weak D call TRBD1 (5 bases). CDR1 is LGHNA, CDR2 YSLEER, per germline. Trimming took 0 bases from V and 1 from J, leaving 9 bases between them. The CDR3 sequence is 15 residues long. In DNA, the CDR3 is TGCGCCAGCAGCCAAGAAACAGGCAGCCAAGAGACCCAGTACTTC. Encoded protein: CASSQETGSQETQYF.

To note about this clonotype: Its ends do not fully match the called genes, so a read error is possible. J is TRBJ1-5 and V is TRBV4-3; D remains unclear. Per the germline V gene, CDR1 is LGHNA and CDR2 is YSLEER. The CDR3 contains 18 residues. The CDR3 DNA reads as TGCACCAGCAGCCAAGATATTCAAGGAGGCTATAGCAATCAGCCCCAGCATTTT. Its translation is CTSSQDIQGGYSNQPQHF.

The chain links TRBV21-1 to TRBJ1-2; the table's TRBD1 call for D was not verified on the DNA. TRBV21-1 corresponds to a pseudogene. CDR3 length: 14 residues. CDR3 bases: TGTGCCAGCAGCAAAGACAGGGCAGGCCATGGCTACACCTTC. Translated: CASSKDRAGHGYTF.

This clonotype occurred a few times. This rearrangement joins TRBV6-6 to TRBJ2-7, with D uncertain. The length of the CDR3 is 13 residues. The V end was cut by 3 bases, the J end by 5 bases, with 11 bases between. Per germline, CDR1 MNHNY and CDR2 SVGAGI (reference sequence). The CDR3 sequence is CASSYNRGNEQYF. CDR3 DNA sequence: TGTGCCAGCAGTTATAACAGAGGTAACGAGCAGTACTTC.

The chain is built from TRBV6-6 and TRBJ2-7; D may correspond to TRBD1 or TRBD2 (6 bases each). V was cut by 0 bases and J by 6 bases, with 18 bases left in between. Germline CDR1 reads MNHNY; CDR2 reads SVGAGI (reference sequence). CDR3 length: 16 residues. In DNA form, the CDR3 reads TGTGCCAGCAGTTACTCGACGTCGGGGGCGGGGTCCGAGCAGTACTTC. Translated, it gives CASSYSTSGAGSEQYF.

In its sample, this clonotype was seen a few times. The V call is TRBV20-1, the J call TRBJ2-7, with 8 nucleotides matching TRBD1. J lost 7 bases, V lost 8 bases, and 13 bases had no gene match. The CDR3 contains 13 residues. In germline, CDR1 is DFQATT, CDR2 SNEGSKA (reference sequence). The DNA for the CDR3 is TGCAGTCTATCACAGGGGGATAGTGGGGAGCAGTACTTC. This sequence encodes CSLSQGDSGEQYF.

This CDR3 reads CASSPGQPNEQFF. The CDR3 DNA reads as TGTGCCAGCAGCCCGGGACAGCCAAATGAGCAGTTCTTC. The V gene is TRBV7-2, the J gene TRBJ2-1, with 7 bases lining up with TRBD1. V lost 5 bases, J lost 7 bases, and 5 bases stayed unmatched. This CDR3 is built from 13 residues. Germline loops: CDR1 SGHTA, CDR2 FQGNSA.

Concerning this clonotype: With a much larger clone just one base away, this may be a read error. The chain links TRBV4-2 to TRBJ1-1, with a weak D call TRBD1 (5 bases). V was shortened by 4 bases and J by 3 bases, with 15 bases between the two germline ends. CDR1 is LGHNA, CDR2 YNFKEQ, per germline. The CDR3 runs to 15 residues. CDR3 in amino acids: CASSLVGEGDTEAFF. CDR3 sequence (DNA): TGTGCCAGCAGCCTCGTTGGCGAAGGGGACACTGAAGCTTTCTTT.

The chain combines TRBV29-1 with TRBJ2-2, with 7 positions matching TRBD1. V was clipped by 6 bases and J by 6 bases; unmatched bases: 10. Germline V lookup: CDR1 SQVTM, CDR2 ANQGSEA. The CDR3 loop spans 14 amino acids. The CDR3 region is CSVIGDRGSGELFF. The DNA of the CDR3 is TGCAGCGTGATAGGGGACAGAGGTTCCGGGGAGCTGTTTTTT.

This sequence joins TRBV20-1 and TRBJ1-5; D possibly corresponds to TRBD1 (5 bases). Trimming removed 1 base from V and 1 base from J, with 17 bases in between. The CDR3 length is 17 residues. Germline V gene lookup returns CDR1 DFQATT and CDR2 SNEGSKA (reference sequence). The CDR3 DNA is TGCAGTGCTAGAGTAACCGGCAGGGAGAGAAGCAATCAGCCCCAGCATTTT. The encoded protein is CSARVTGRERSNQPQHF.